This TCR beta chain was recovered during a study of tumor-infiltrating lymphocytes in oesophageal squamous cell carcinoma. This CDR3 spans 14 amino acids. Germline CDR1 is SGHTA and CDR2 is FQGNSA. With 5 bases removed from V and 1 base from J, the gap between germline ends came to 11 bases. TCRdb reprocessed the PCR reads with MiXCR, giving one entry per CDR3 protein. The repertoire holds over 10,000 distinct CDR3 sequences, with 58% as singletons. This clonotype was counted only a few times. The V call is TRBV7-2, the J call TRBJ2-5, with D unresolved. The TCR was taken from a female donor with esophageal squamous cell carcinoma. Material: esophageal tumor tissue. CDR3 loop: CASSRPGGQETQYF. The CDR3 region has the DNA TGTGCCAGCAGCCGCCCCGGCGGCCAAGAGACCCAGTACTTC.